These 20 T cell receptor beta chains came from one sample sequenced in a study of spatial heterogeneity in lung cancer. Time point meaning: sample taken at primary tumor resection. From tumor, nontumor lung or frozen PBMC, whole RNA was taken unsorted for sequencing. TCRdb processed the 5' RACE reads anew with MiXCR; each CDR3 protein has one entry. The table has more than 9,500 distinct CDR3 sequences, about 6.2% seen once. The sequences come from normal lung tissue next to the tumor, collected at surgery. Receptor source: a male donor with early-stage non-small cell lung cancer.

This clonotype has at least ten counts. The chain joins TRBV6-6 to TRBJ2-3; D not certain. Looked up from germline, CDR1 is MNHNY and CDR2 is SVGAGI (reference sequence). CDR3 length: 14 residues. V was cut by 2 bases and J by 5 bases, with 11 bases left in between. The CDR3 DNA reads TGTGCCAGCAGTTACACCGGACCGCAAGATACGCAGTATTTT. It translates to CASSYTGPQDTQYF.

This clonotype was seen at least ten times. The genes are TRBV28 and TRBJ2-5; 9 bases fit TRBD1. Trimming at V came to 6 bases and at J to 5 bases, leaving 16 bases not matched to a gene. Germline V gene sequence: CDR1 MDHEN, CDR2 SYDVKM. The CDR3 has 17 residues. CDR3 sequence (DNA): TGTGCCAGCAGCCCGGGACAGGGAGGATTAAGGGGTGAGACCCAGTACTTC. It codes for CASSPGQGGLRGETQYF.

This clonotype was found many times. The chain carries TRBV12-3 or TRBV12-4 and TRBJ2-7; no clear D. The V end lost 3 bases, the J end lost 6 bases, and 6 bases lay between the germline ends. The CDR3 is made up of 11 amino acids. CDR3 sequence reads: CASSFGREQYF. DNA for the CDR3: TGTGCCAGCAGTTTTGGGCGCGAGCAGTACTTC.

The sample holds many counts of this clonotype. The chain carries TRBV29-1 and TRBJ2-1, with D unresolved. CDR3 size: 13 residues. CDR1 and CDR2 from the germline V gene are SQVTM and ANQGSEA. Trimming removed 6 bases from V and 3 bases from J, with 12 bases in between. The CDR3 is CSVRTGNYNEQFF. CDR3 DNA: TGCAGCGTAAGAACCGGTAACTACAATGAGCAGTTCTTC.

This clonotype appeared many times. The CDR3 protein is CSAHSGRRGTEAFF. The DNA for the CDR3 is TGCAGTGCTCATTCGGGACGGAGGGGGACTGAAGCTTTCTTT. The chain employs TRBV20-1 and TRBJ1-1; D might be TRBD1 (6 bases). V was clipped by 5 bases and J by 5 bases, with 18 bases between them. Germline lookup yields CDR1 DFQATT and CDR2 SNEGSKA (reference sequence). This CDR3 region has 14 residues.

In its sample, this clonotype was seen many times. The gene calls are TRBV11-2 and TRBJ2-7, with 8 bases that match TRBD1. The CDR3 extends over 15 amino acids. Germline trimming cut 1 base from V and 2 bases from J; bases unmatched to any gene: 4. CDR1 is SGHAT, CDR2 FQNNGV, per germline. CDR3 DNA sequence: TGTGCCAGCAGCTTAGCGGGGACAGGTCCCTACGAGCAGTACTTC. Protein sequence: CASSLAGTGPYEQYF.

In its sample, this clonotype ranks as medium-sized. The V and J genes are TRBV7-3 and TRBJ1-2; D not resolved. CDR1 is SGHTA and CDR2 is FQGTGA in the germline V gene. The V and J ends lost 1 base and 4 bases respectively, with 4 bases between them. This CDR3 has 12 amino acids. DNA of the CDR3: TGTGCCAGCAGCTTAAGGGGCTATGGCTACACCTTC. It translates to CASSLRGYGYTF.

As regards this clonotype: A clone one base away is much larger, so this may be a read error. This chain connects TRBV20-1 to TRBJ2-7; possibly TRBD2 for D (5 bases). The CDR3 length is 14 residues. In germline, CDR1 is DFQATT, CDR2 SNEGSKA (reference sequence). Here the CDR3 reads CSAMGLATSSEQYF. CDR3 nucleotide sequence: TGCAGTGCTATGGGTTTAGCGACATCCTCCGAGCAGTACTTC.

The rearrangement uses TRBV7-2 and TRBJ1-2; possibly TRBD1 for D (5 bases). Trimming removed 5 bases from V and 8 bases from J, with 12 bases in between. CDR1 is SGHTA, CDR2 FQGNSA, per germline. This CDR3 has 12 residues. CDR3 sequence (DNA): TGTGCCAGCAGCCCCATGGGGCGCGGCTACACCTTC. Translating it yields CASSPMGRGYTF.

This clonotype was counted many times. The chain is built from TRBV9 and TRBJ2-7; unclear D gene. The CDR3 runs to 13 residues. Trimming left V 3 bases short and J 0 bases short, with 7 bases between. From germline, CDR1 is SGDLS and CDR2 YYNGEE. The DNA for the CDR3 is TGTGCCAGCAGCGGGTCAGCCTCCTACGAGCAGTACTTC. This sequence encodes CASSGSASYEQYF.

This clonotype was picked up many times. In DNA form, the CDR3 reads TGCAGTGGAAAGGACGGAAACTCCTACGAGCAGTACTTC. Translation gives CSGKDGNSYEQYF. The genes are TRBV20-1 and TRBJ2-7; D unclear. CDR1 and CDR2 from the germline V gene are DFQATT and SNEGSKA (reference sequence). The V end lost 7 bases, the J end lost 0 bases, and 13 bases lay between the germline ends. CDR3 length equals 13 residues.

This clonotype is medium-sized in the sample. The chain carries TRBV7-2 and TRBJ1-1; D is unclear. The CDR3 is 14 residues long. Germline V gene lookup returns CDR1 SGHTA and CDR2 FQGNSA. The V end was cut by 1 base, the J end by 1 base, with 7 bases between. CDR3 protein: CASSLVPGNTEAFF. The CDR3 nucleotides read TGTGCCAGCAGCTTAGTTCCGGGGAACACTGAAGCTTTCTTT.

This clonotype rates as medium-sized (0.01 to 0.1%). This sequence joins TRBV7-9 and TRBJ1-2, with unresolved D. This CDR3 contains 16 residues. Germline CDR1 is SEHNR and CDR2 is FQNEAQ (reference sequence). The germline V and J ends were trimmed by 5 bases and 4 bases, with 20 bases remaining between them. The CDR3 reads CASSQILPGSLYGYTF. The CDR3 nucleotides are TGTGCCAGCAGCCAAATCCTACCAGGCTCTCTCTATGGCTACACCTTC.

The J gene is TRBJ1-1, the V gene TRBV3-1; the D gene is possibly TRBD1 (5 bases). The CDR3 is made up of 14 amino acids. Trimming took off 1 base at V and 1 base at J, with 7 bases between the two ends. Germline V gives CDR1 LGHDT, CDR2 YNNKEL (reference sequence). CDR3 in amino acids: CASSQAGGNTEAFF. As DNA, the CDR3 is TGTGCCAGCAGCCAAGCGGGGGGGAACACTGAAGCTTTCTTT.

This clonotype has a count of ten or more. The DNA for the CDR3 is TGCGCCAGCAGTCGTGGGACAGGTCTGGACGAGCAGTACTTC. It encodes CASSRGTGLDEQYF. The rearrangement uses TRBV5-1 and TRBJ2-7; TRBD1 matches at 8 bases. Germline CDR1 is SGHRS and CDR2 is YFSETQ. J gave up 5 bases and V 5 bases, and 9 bases lay outside the gene matches. This CDR3 is 14 amino acids long.

This clonotype was seen a few times. The gene calls are TRBV10-3 and TRBJ1-2; no clear D gene. CDR3 length: 11 residues. Germline CDR1 and CDR2: ENHRY and SYGVKD. V was clipped by 0 bases and J by 8 bases, with 4 bases between them. The CDR3 DNA follows: TGTGCCATCAGTGAGTCAGGAGGCTACACCTTC. Amino acid sequence: CAISESGGYTF.

This clonotype was counted only a few times. This rearrangement joins TRBV20-1 to TRBJ2-7, with D perhaps matching TRBD1 or TRBD2 (5 bases each). Trimming shortened V by 0 bases and J by 0 bases, and 12 bases separated the two germline ends. Germline assignment: CDR1 DFQATT and CDR2 SNEGSKA (reference sequence). The CDR3 totals 15 residues. In DNA form, the CDR3 reads TGCAGTGCTAGAGAGGTTTCGGGGCACTCCTACGAGCAGTACTTC. It specifies CSAREVSGHSYEQYF.

This clonotype was recorded at least ten times. This chain joins TRBV7-6 and TRBJ2-2; D tentatively reads TRBD1 or TRBD2 (6 bases each). The length of the CDR3 is 16 residues. Germline loops: CDR1 SGHVS, CDR2 FNYEAQ. V gave up 5 bases and J gave up 1 base, with 14 bases separating them. The CDR3 spells CASSPIGGQNTGELFF. CDR3 DNA: TGTGCCAGCAGCCCTATTGGGGGGCAGAACACCGGGGAGCTGTTTTTT. The complete variable domain, with remaining parts taken from reference TRBV7-6 and TRBJ2-2, reads GAGVSQSPRYKVTKRGQDVALRCDPISGHVSLYWYRQALGQGPEFLTYFNYEAQQDKSGLPNDRFSAERPEGSISTLTIQRTEQRDSAMYRCASSPIGGQNTGELFFGEGSRLTVL.

In its sample, this clonotype was seen many times. The CDR3 region has the DNA TGCGCCAGCAGCCAAGATAACCCCACGGGACTAGCGGGAGGGCCCAGCACAGATACGCAGTATTTT. Encoded protein: CASSQDNPTGLAGGPSTDTQYF. The V call is TRBV4-3, the J call TRBJ2-3; 16 bases match TRBD2. Per germline, CDR1 LGHNA and CDR2 YSLEER. The trim removed 0 bases at V and 0 bases at J, leaving 12 bases unmatched. This CDR3 comprises 22 residues.

This clonotype has only a few counts. This chain connects TRBV11-2 to TRBJ2-5; 10 positions match TRBD1. The V and J ends lost 5 bases and 5 bases, in that order; junction bases with no gene match: 5. This CDR3 comprises 14 residues. Germline V gene lookup returns CDR1 SGHAT and CDR2 FQNNGV. CDR3 DNA sequence: TGTGCCAGCAGCCCGGTGGGACAGGGGGAGACCCAGTACTTC. Its translation: CASSPVGQGETQYF. The full variable domain, completed using reference TRBV11-2 and TRBJ2-5, is EAGVAQSPRYKIIEKRQSVAFWCNPISGHATLYWYQQILGQGPKLLIQFQNNGVVDDSQLPKDRFSAERLKGVDSTLKIQPAKLEDSAVYLCASSPVGQGETQYFGPGTRLLVL.